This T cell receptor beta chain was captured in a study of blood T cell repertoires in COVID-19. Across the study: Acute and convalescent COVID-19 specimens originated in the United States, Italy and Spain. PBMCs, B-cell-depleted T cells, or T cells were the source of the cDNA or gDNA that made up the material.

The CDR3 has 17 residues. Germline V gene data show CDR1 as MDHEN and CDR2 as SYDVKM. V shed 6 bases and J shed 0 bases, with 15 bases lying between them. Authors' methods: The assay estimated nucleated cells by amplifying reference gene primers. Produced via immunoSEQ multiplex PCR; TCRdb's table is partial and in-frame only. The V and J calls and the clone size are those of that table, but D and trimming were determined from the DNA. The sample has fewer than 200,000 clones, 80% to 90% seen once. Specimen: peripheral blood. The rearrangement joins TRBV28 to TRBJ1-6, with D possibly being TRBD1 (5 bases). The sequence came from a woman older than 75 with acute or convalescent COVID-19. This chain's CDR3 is CASRATGVISYNSPLHF. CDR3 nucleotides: TGTGCCAGCAGGGCGACGGGGGTAATCTCCTATAATTCACCCCTCCACTTT. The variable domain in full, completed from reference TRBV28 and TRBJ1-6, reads DVKVTQSSRYLVKRTGEKVFLECVQDMDHENMFWYRQDPGLGLRLIYFSYDVKMKEKGDIPEGYSVSREKKERFSLILESASTNQTSMYLCASRATGVISYNSPLHFGNGTRLTVT.